This paragraph covers one TCR beta chain sequence. The specificity of this receptor is unknown. Base qualities are missing; no much larger clone stands one base away. This entry comes from a study of T cell changes during pregnancy in multiple sclerosis (dated by TCRdb to the late 2010s). A note on the overall study: The study examined how the T cell repertoire changed over the course of pregnancy in women with multiple sclerosis.

V was cut back by 5 bases and J by 2 bases, leaving a gap of 16 bases between them. The germline V gene (reference sequence) specifies SEHNR as CDR1 and FQNEAQ as CDR2. The CDR3 has 15 amino acids, counting the end cysteine and phenylalanine. Only the CDR3 portion is preserved as DNA: 45 bases, with reading frame beginning at the first base. The library was obtained by the immunoSEQ multiplex PCR assay. TCRdb mirrors the immuneACCESS table, restricted to in-frame sequences. Some clones are absent from its copies; in checked studies, under half trace to an unresolved V gene, and the reason for the others is unknown. For this sample the table gives approximately 84,000 clones, of which 94% were detected only once. Of the sample, approximately 2.4% is held by the ten largest clones.

The source was peripheral blood, collected in the third trimester of pregnancy. This receptor was identified in a female donor with multiple sclerosis, enrolled in a pregnancy study. The sequence joins TRBV7-9 to TRBJ2-7; perhaps TRBD1 is the D gene, with 6 bases matching. The nucleotides are TGTGCCAGCAGCCCCGGGCAGGGGAGAACCTACGAGCAGTACTTC. It translates to CASSPGQGRTYEQYF.